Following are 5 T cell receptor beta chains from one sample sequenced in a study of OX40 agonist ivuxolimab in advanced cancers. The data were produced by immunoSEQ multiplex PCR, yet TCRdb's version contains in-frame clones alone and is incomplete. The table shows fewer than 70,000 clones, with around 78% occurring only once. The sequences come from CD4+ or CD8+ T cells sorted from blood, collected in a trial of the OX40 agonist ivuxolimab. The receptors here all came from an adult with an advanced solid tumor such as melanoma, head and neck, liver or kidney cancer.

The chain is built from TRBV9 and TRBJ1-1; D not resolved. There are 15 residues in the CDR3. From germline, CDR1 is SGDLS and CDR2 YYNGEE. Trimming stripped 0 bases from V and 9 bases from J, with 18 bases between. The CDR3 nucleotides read TGTGCCAGCAGCGTAGGGCCCCCTCAGACAAGCAAAGCTTTCTTT. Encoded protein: CASSVGPPQTSKAFF.

The CDR3 coding sequence is TGTGCCTGCCGTGTTCTAGGGGCTGGCAGCAATCAGCCCCAGCATTTT. Its protein is CACRVLGAGSNQPQHF. The chain is built from TRBV30 and TRBJ1-5; TRBD1 might be the D (5 bases). The CDR3 runs 16 residues. Germline CDR1 and CDR2: GTSNPN and SVGIG (reference sequence). V dropped 6 bases and J dropped 1 base, with 19 bases sitting between them.

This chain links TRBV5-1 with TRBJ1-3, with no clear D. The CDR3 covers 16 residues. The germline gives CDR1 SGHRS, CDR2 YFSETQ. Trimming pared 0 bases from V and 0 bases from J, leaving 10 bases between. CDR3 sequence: CASSLASGTSGNTIYF. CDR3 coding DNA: TGCGCCAGCAGCTTGGCTTCAGGTACCTCTGGAAACACCATATATTTT.

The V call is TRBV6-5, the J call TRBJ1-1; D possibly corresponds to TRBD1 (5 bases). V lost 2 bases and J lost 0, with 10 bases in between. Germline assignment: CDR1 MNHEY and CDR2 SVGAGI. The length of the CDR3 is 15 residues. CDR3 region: CASSYLGRLNTEAFF. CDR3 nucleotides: TGTGCCAGCAGTTACCTGGGACGGTTGAACACTGAAGCTTTCTTT.

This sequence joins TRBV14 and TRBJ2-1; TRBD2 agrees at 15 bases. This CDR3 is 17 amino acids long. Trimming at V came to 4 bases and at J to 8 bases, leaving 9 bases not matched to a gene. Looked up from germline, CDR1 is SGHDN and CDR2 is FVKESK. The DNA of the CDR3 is TGTGCCAGCAGCCCCCGGACTAGCGGGGGGGCCCGATATGAGCAGTTCTTC. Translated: CASSPRTSGGARYEQFF.